Following are 21 T cell receptor beta chains from one sample sequenced in a study of blood T cell repertoires in COVID-19. Sequencing was performed with immunoSEQ multiplex PCR; in TCRdb, only in-frame clones are kept and a portion is missing. This sample yields roughly 290,000 clones, of which around nine tenths are seen a single time; about 0.8% belongs to the top ten. The specimen was peripheral blood. These receptors all stem from a man aged 25-45 years with acute or convalescent COVID-19.

The gene calls are TRBV30 and TRBJ1-1; D ambiguous. This CDR3 has 14 amino acids. From germline, CDR1 is GTSNPN and CDR2 SVGIG (reference sequence). V was clipped by 4 bases and J by 5 bases, with 17 bases between them. CDR3 loop: CAWTSGTHRTEAFF. The CDR3 region has the DNA TGTGCCTGGACCAGCGGTACCCATCGGACTGAAGCTTTCTTT.

The count of this clone is one. The genes are TRBV30 and TRBJ1-3; D call uncertain. The V end was cut by 2 bases, the J end by 8 bases, with 10 bases between. CDR1 and CDR2 (germline): GTSNPN, SVGIG (reference sequence). The CDR3 spans 12 residues. The CDR3 here is CAWSNGRYTIYF. The CDR3, as DNA: TGTGCCTGGAGTAATGGGAGGTACACCATATATTTT. Full variable domain (outside the CDR3, taken from reference TRBV30 and TRBJ1-3): SQTIHQWPATLVQPVGSPLSLECTVEGTSNPNLYWYRQAAGRGLQLLFYSVGIGQISSEVPQNLSASRPQDRQFILSSKKLLLSDSGFYLCAWSNGRYTIYFGEGSWLTVV.

V is TRBV3-1 (or the pseudogene TRBV3-2) and J is TRBJ2-2; perhaps TRBD1 as D (8 bases). Germline CDR1 reads LGHDT; CDR2 reads YNNKEL (reference sequence). V lost 4 bases and J 6 bases, leaving 18 bases between the germline ends. This CDR3 has 16 residues. The CDR3 region is CASSPPRTGRAGELFF. CDR3 in DNA: TGTGCCAGCAGCCCCCCTAGGACAGGGAGGGCCGGGGAGCTGTTTTTT.

V and J are TRBV5-6 and TRBJ1-1, with 9 bases matching TRBD1. Trimming removed 0 bases from V and 4 bases from J; junction bases left unmatched: 4. The CDR3 covers 15 residues. Per the germline V gene, CDR1 is SGHDT and CDR2 is YYEEEE. The CDR3 region has the DNA TGTGCCAGCAGCTTGGTGGACAGGGGTTCCACTGAAGCTTTCTTT. Translation gives CASSLVDRGSTEAFF.

Note on this clone: Different DNA sequences within this sample yield the same CDR3. The J gene is TRBJ1-1, the V gene TRBV18; maybe TRBD1 (6 bases). The CDR3 is 13 residues long. Germline V gene data show CDR1 as KGHSH and CDR2 as LQKENI. The V end lost 6 bases, the J end lost 3 bases, and 11 bases lay between the germline ends. The DNA of the CDR3 is TGTGCCAGCTCTCCCAACAGGGACACTGAAGCTTTCTTT. It encodes CASSPNRDTEAFF.

The V gene is TRBV5-1, the J gene TRBJ1-1; the D is unclear. The CDR3 totals 13 residues. Germline assignment: CDR1 SGHRS and CDR2 YFSETQ. V shed 1 base and J shed 8 bases, with 12 bases lying between them. The CDR3, as DNA: TGCGCCAGCAGCTTGAATCGAGAGGCGGAAGCTTTCTTT. This codes for CASSLNREAEAFF.

V and J are TRBV5-1 and TRBJ2-4, with D hard to call. V dropped 1 base and J dropped 7 bases, with 6 bases sitting between them. CDR1 SGHRS and CDR2 YFSETQ come from the germline V gene. CDR3 length: 12 amino acids. Here the CDR3 DNA reads TGCGCCAGCAGCTTGACGGAGAACATTCAGTACTTC. This codes for CASSLTENIQYF. Full variable domain (rest looked up from reference TRBV5-1 and TRBJ2-4): KAGVTQTPRYLIKTRGQQVTLSCSPISGHRSVSWYQQTPGQGLQFLFEYFSETQRNKGNFPGRFSGRQFSNSRSEMNVSTLELGDSALYLCASSLTENIQYFGAGTRLSVL.

The V and J genes are TRBV30 and TRBJ1-6; unclear D gene. CDR3 length: 13 amino acids. The germline CDR1 and CDR2 sequences are GTSNPN and SVGIG (reference sequence). The V gene lost 0 bases and the J gene lost 10 bases, with 10 bases spanning the gap. CDR3 in DNA: TGTGCCTGGAGTGTATCCCGGAGGTCACCCCTCCACTTT. It is translated as CAWSVSRRSPLHF. Full variable domain (outside the CDR3, taken from reference TRBV30 and TRBJ1-6): SQTIHQWPATLVQPVGSPLSLECTVEGTSNPNLYWYRQAAGRGLQLLFYSVGIGQISSEVPQNLSASRPQDRQFILSSKKLLLSDSGFYLCAWSVSRRSPLHFGNGTRLTVT.

This chain joins TRBV6-6 and TRBJ2-6, with 8 bases matching TRBD1. Germline V gene sequence: CDR1 MNHNY, CDR2 SVGAGI (reference sequence). This CDR3 spans 17 amino acids. V lost 5 bases, J lost 2 bases, and 8 bases stayed unmatched. This chain's CDR3 is CASSPRTGRTGANVLTF. The CDR3 nucleotides are TGTGCCAGCAGTCCCCGGACAGGGAGGACTGGGGCCAACGTCCTGACTTTC.

V usage is TRBV5-6 and J usage is TRBJ2-3, with D possibly TRBD2 on 5 matching bases. V was shortened by 0 bases and J by 3 bases, with 11 bases between the two germline ends. The CDR3 has 15 amino acids. CDR1 SGHDT and CDR2 YYEEEE come from the germline V gene. Here the CDR3 DNA reads TGTGCCAGCAGCTTGGGGCTTGGCGGGACAGATACGCAGTATTTT. This codes for CASSLGLGGTDTQYF.

The chain combines TRBV28 with TRBJ1-2, with D hard to call. The CDR3 spans 13 residues. The V end lost 8 bases, the J end lost 5 bases, and 15 bases lay between the germline ends. CDR1 is MDHEN, CDR2 SYDVKM, per germline. The CDR3 sequence is CASLSRETYGYTF. The CDR3 DNA reads TGTGCCAGCCTATCCCGGGAAACTTATGGCTACACCTTC.

The V and J genes are TRBV5-1 and TRBJ1-1, with D perhaps matching TRBD1 (6 bases). V lost 1 base and J lost 1, with 11 bases in between. Germline assignment: CDR1 SGHRS and CDR2 YFSETQ. This CDR3 has 15 amino acids. CDR3 amino acids: CASSLYPGENTEAFF. The CDR3 DNA follows: TGCGCCAGCAGCTTGTATCCAGGGGAGAACACTGAAGCTTTCTTT.

This clone was counted a single time. This chain joins TRBV5-8 and TRBJ2-1; TRBD2 might be the D (5 bases). The CDR3 spans 14 residues. V lost 1 base and J lost 0, with 5 bases in between. Looked up from germline, CDR1 is SGHTS and CDR2 is YDEGEE. The CDR3 DNA follows: TGTGCCAGCAGCTTGCGGGGCTCCTACAATGAGCAGTTCTTC. Residues: CASSLRGSYNEQFF.

This clone was detected only once. This rearrangement joins TRBV9 to TRBJ2-2, with 12 nucleotides matching TRBD2. Germline lookup yields CDR1 SGDLS and CDR2 YYNGEE. V gave up 3 bases and J gave up 6 bases; unmatched junction bases: 12. The CDR3 is made up of 18 amino acids. CDR3 nucleotide sequence: TGTGCCAGCAGCGGGTCCCATACTAGCGGGAGGAATGCCGGGGAGCTGTTTTTT. Translation gives CASSGSHTSGRNAGELFF.

The chain links TRBV3-1 (or the pseudogene TRBV3-2) to TRBJ2-7, with D perhaps TRBD1 (5 bases). The V end lost 4 bases, the J end lost 6 bases, and 10 bases lay between the germline ends. This CDR3 spans 12 amino acids. The germline CDR1 and CDR2 sequences are LGHDT and YNNKEL (reference sequence). CDR3 nucleotides: TGTGCCAGCAGCCCCCCTAGGGGCGAGCAGTACTTC. Its translation: CASSPPRGEQYF.

V is TRBV21-1 and J is TRBJ1-4; the table gives TRBD1 as D, unverified against the DNA. TRBV21-1 is flagged as a pseudogene. This CDR3 is 17 amino acids long. CDR3 sequence (DNA): TGTGCCAGCAATATAGTGGACAATCTCAGGGCTAATGAAAAACTGTTTTTT. Its protein product is CASNIVDNLRANEKLFF.

On this clone itself: This sample also contains other DNA sequences that code for the same CDR3. J is TRBJ2-7 and V is TRBV20-1, with TRBD1 as a possible D gene (5 bases). V gave up 3 bases and J gave up 4 bases, with 7 bases separating them. The CDR3 consists of 11 residues. Germline V gene data show CDR1 as DFQATT and CDR2 as SNEGSKA (reference sequence). Written as DNA, the CDR3 is TGCAGTGCTAGTCAGGGATACGAGCAGTACTTC. It encodes CSASQGYEQYF.

The genes are TRBV28 and TRBJ2-4; 10 bases are a match to TRBD1. Germline CDR1 and CDR2: MDHEN and SYDVKM. Trimming removed 7 bases from V and 5 bases from J; junction bases left unmatched: 8. The CDR3 has 15 amino acids. CDR3 nucleotide sequence: TGTGCCAGCATCTCACGGACAGGGGGTGAAAACATTCAGTACTTC. It encodes CASISRTGGENIQYF.

The chain recombines TRBV7-9 with TRBJ1-2; D gene ambiguous. The CDR3 has 15 residues. Trimming shortened V by 5 bases and J by 5 bases, and 18 bases separated the two germline ends. CDR1 and CDR2 (germline): SEHNR, FQNEAQ (reference sequence). The CDR3 is CASSPPLGRGYGYTF. The CDR3 nucleotides are TGTGCCAGCAGCCCCCCGCTGGGTAGAGGTTATGGCTACACCTTC.

A remark on this clone: The sample carries other DNA sequences with the same CDR3. CDR3 bases: TGTGCCAGTAGTAGCCAGGGCAATCAGCCCCAGCATTTT. This gives the protein CASSSQGNQPQHF. The chain has TRBV19 and TRBJ1-5; D gene ambiguous. The CDR3 length is 13 residues. Trimming removed 4 bases at V and 2 bases at J, with 6 bases between. The germline CDR1 and CDR2 sequences are LNHDA and SQIVND (reference sequence).

On this clone: One junction end disagrees with the germline gene, perhaps due to a read error. V usage is TRBV14 and J usage is TRBJ2-1; tentatively, D is TRBD1 (6 bases). This CDR3 comprises 15 residues. Germline V gene data show CDR1 as SGHDN and CDR2 as FVKESK. Here the CDR3 reads CANSQVKGVRDEQFF. CDR3 nucleotide sequence: TGTGCCAACAGCCAAGTTAAGGGGGTTAGGGATGAGCAGTTCTTC.